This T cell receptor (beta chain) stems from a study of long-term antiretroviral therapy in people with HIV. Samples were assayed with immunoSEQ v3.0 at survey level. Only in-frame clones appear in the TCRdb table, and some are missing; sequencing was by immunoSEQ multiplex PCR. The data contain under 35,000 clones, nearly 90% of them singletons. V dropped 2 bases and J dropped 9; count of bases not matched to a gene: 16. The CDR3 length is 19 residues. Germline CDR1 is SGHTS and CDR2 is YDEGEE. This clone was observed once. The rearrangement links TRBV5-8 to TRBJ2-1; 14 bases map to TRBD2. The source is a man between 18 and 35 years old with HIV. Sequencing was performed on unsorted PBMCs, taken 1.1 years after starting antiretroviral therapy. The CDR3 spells CASSFPGTSGSRMSSEQFF. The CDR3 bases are TGTGCCAGCAGCTTCCCCGGGACTAGCGGGAGTAGAATGAGTAGTGAGCAGTTCTTC.